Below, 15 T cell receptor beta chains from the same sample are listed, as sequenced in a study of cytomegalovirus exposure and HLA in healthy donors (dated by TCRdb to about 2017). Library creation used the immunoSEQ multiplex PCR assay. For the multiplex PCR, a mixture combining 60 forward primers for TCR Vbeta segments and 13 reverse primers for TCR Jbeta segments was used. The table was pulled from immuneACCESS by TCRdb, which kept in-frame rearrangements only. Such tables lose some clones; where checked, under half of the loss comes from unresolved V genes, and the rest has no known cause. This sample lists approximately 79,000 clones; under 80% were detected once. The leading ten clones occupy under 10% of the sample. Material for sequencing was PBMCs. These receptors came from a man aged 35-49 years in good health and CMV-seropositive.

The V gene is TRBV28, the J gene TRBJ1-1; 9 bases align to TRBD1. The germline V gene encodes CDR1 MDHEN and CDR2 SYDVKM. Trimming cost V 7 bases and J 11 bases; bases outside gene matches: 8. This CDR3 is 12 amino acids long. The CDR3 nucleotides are TGTGCCAGCAATAGACAGGGGGATTGGGCTTTCTTT. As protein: CASNRQGDWAFF.

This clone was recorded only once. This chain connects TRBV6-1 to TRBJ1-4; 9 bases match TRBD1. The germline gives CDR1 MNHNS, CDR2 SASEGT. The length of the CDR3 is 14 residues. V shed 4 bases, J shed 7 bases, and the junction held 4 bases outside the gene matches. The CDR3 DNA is TGTGCCAGCAGTGGACAGGGGGGCGGTGAAAAACTGTTTTTT. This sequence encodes CASSGQGGGEKLFF.

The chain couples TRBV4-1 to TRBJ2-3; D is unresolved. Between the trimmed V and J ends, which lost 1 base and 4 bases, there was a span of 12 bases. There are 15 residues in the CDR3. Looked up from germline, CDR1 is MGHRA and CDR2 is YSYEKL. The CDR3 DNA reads TGCGCCAGCAGCCAAGGGGTTGCGGTTCCAGATACGCAGTATTTT. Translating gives CASSQGVAVPDTQYF.

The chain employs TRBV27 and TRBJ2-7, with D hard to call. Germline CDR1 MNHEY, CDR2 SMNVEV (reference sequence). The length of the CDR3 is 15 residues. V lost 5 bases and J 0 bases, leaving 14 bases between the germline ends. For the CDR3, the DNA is TGTGCCAGCAGTAGTGTGTCTGCGCCCTCCTACGAGCAGTACTTC. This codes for CASSSVSAPSYEQYF.

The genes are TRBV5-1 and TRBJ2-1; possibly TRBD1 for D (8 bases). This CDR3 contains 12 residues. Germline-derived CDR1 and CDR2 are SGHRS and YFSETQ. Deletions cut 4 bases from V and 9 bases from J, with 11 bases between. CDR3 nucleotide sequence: TGCGCCAGCAGCACAGGGGGGGCTGAGCAGTTCTTC. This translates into CASSTGGAEQFF.

The CDR3 DNA is TGTGCCAGCAGCGGCCACCTCGGGGTCGATAACAATGAGCAGTTCTTC. It specifies CASSGHLGVDNNEQFF. The V call is TRBV9, the J call TRBJ2-1; D might be TRBD2 (5 bases). The CDR3 extends over 16 amino acids. V was cut by 3 bases and J by 5 bases, with 18 bases left in between. Germline loops: CDR1 SGDLS, CDR2 YYNGEE.

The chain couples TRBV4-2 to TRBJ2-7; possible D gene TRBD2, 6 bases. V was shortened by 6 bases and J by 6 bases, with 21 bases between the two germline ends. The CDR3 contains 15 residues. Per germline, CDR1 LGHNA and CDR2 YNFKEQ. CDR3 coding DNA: TGTGCCAGCAGGAGACGTAGCGAATTCGGGAGCGAGCAGTACTTC. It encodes CASRRRSEFGSEQYF.

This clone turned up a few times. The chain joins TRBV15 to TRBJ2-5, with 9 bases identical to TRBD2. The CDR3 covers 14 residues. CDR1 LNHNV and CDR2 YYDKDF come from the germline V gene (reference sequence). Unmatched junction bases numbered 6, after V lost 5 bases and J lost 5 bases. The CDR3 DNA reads TGTGCCACCAGCGGGCGGGGGGGAGCGGAGACCCAGTACTTC. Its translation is CATSGRGGAETQYF.

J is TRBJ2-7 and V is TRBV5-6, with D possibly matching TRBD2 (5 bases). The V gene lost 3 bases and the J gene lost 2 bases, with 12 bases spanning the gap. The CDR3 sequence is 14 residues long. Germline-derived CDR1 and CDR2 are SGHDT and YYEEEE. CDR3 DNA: TGTGCCAGCAGCTCAGGACTGGGTACCTACGAGCAGTACTTC. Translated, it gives CASSSGLGTYEQYF.

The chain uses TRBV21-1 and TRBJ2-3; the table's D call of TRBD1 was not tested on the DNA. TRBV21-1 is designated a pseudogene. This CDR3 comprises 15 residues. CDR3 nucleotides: TGTGCCAGCAGCAATAAGACAGGGAGGCACGATACGCAGTATTTT. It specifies CASSNKTGRHDTQYF.

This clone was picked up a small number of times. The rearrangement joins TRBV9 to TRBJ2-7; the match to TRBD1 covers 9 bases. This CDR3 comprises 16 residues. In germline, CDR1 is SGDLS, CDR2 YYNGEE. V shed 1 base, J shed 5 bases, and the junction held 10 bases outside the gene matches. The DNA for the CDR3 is TGTGCCAGCAGCGTAAGAGGGACAGGGTATAAGGACGAGCAGTACTTC. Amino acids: CASSVRGTGYKDEQYF.

CDR3 amino acids: CAWSVPWQGLGELFF. CDR3 in DNA: TGTGCCTGGAGTGTACCCTGGCAGGGCTTGGGGGAGCTGTTTTTT. V and J are TRBV30 and TRBJ2-2; TRBD1 is a possible D gene (5 bases). The CDR3 loop spans 15 amino acids. Trimming took off 0 bases at V and 8 bases at J, with 16 bases between the two ends. Germline V gene sequence: CDR1 GTSNPN, CDR2 SVGIG (reference sequence).

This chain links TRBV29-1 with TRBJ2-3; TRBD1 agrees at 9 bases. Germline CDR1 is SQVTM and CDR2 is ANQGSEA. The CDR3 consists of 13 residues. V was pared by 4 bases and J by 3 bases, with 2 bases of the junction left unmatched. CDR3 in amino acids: CSVGDRGTDTQYF. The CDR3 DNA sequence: TGCAGCGTTGGAGACAGGGGGACAGATACGCAGTATTTT.

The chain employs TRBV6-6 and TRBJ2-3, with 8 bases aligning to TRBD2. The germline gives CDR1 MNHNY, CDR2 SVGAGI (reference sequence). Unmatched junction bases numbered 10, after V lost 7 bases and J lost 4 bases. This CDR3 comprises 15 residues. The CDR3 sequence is CASTPGGASADTQYF. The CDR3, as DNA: TGTGCCAGCACTCCCGGGGGGGCTAGCGCAGATACGCAGTATTTT.

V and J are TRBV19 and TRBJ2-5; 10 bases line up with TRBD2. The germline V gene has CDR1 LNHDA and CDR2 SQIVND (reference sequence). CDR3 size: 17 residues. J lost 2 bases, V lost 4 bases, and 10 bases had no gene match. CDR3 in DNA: TGTGCCAGTAGTAGGAGGACTAGCGGAACGGGGCAAGAGACCCAGTACTTC. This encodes CASSRRTSGTGQETQYF.